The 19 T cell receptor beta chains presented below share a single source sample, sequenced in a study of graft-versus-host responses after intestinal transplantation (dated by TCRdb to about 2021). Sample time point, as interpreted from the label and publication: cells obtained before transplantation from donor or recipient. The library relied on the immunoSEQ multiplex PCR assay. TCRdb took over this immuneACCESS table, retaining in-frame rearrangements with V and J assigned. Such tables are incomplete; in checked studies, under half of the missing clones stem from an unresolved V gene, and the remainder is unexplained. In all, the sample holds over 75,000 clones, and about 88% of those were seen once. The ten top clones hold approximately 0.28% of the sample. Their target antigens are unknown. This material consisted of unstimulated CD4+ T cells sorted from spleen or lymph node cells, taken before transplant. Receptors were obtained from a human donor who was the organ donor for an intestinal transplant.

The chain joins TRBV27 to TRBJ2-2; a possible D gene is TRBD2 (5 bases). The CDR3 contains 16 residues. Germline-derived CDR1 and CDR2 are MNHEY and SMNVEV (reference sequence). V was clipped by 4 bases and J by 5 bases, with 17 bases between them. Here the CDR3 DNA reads TGTGCCAGCAGTTCCCTGTGGCTAGCAGGTACCGGGGAGCTGTTTTTT. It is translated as CASSSLWLAGTGELFF.

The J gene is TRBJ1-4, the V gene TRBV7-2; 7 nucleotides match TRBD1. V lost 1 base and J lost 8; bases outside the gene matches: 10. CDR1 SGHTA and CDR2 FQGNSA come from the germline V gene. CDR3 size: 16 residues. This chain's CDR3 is CASSLESDRRGEKLFF. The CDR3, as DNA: TGTGCCAGCAGCTTAGAGTCGGACAGGCGAGGGGAAAAACTGTTTTTT.

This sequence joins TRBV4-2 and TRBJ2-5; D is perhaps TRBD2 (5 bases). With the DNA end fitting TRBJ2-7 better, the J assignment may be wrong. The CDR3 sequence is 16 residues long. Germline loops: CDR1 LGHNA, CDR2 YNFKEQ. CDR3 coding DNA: TGTGCCAGCAGCCCCGCGGCGGGCATGGTACGATACGAGCAGTACTTC. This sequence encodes CASSPAAGMVRYEQYF.

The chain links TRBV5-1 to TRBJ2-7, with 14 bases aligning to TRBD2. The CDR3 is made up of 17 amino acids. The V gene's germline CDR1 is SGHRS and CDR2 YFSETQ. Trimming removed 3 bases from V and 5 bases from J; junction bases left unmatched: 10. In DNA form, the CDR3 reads TGCGCCAGCAGCTCCGGGACTAGCGGGAGCCTTAGGGACGAGCAGTACTTC. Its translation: CASSSGTSGSLRDEQYF.

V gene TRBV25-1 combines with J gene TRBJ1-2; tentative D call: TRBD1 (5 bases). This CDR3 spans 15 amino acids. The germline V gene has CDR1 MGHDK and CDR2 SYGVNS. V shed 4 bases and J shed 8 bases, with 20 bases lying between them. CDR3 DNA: TGTGCCAGCAGTGTTACGGGGGTCGGGGTACAAGGCTACACCTTC. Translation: CASSVTGVGVQGYTF.

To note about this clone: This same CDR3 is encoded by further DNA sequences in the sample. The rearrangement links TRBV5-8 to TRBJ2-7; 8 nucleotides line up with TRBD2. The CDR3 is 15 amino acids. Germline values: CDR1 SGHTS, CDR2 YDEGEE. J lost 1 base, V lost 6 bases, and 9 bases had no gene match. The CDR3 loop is CASTDFSSGSYEQYF. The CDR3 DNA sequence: TGTGCCAGCACCGATTTCTCTAGCGGGTCCTACGAGCAGTACTTC.

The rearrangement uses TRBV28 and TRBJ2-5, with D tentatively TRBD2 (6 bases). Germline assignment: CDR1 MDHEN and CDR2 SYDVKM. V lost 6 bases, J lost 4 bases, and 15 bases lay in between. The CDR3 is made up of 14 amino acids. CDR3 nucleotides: TGTGCCAGCAGCTCAACAACTAGCCTAGAGACCCAGTACTTC. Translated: CASSSTTSLETQYF.

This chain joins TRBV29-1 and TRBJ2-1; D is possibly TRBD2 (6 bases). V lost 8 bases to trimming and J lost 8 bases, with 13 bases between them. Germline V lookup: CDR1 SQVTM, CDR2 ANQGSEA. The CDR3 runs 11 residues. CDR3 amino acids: CSSEGIDEQFF. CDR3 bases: TGCAGCTCGGAGGGCATCGATGAGCAGTTCTTC.

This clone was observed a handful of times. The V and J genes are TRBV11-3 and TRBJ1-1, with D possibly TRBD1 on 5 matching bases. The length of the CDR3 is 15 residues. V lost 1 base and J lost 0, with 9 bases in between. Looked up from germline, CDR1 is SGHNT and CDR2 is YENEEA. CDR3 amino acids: CASSLAGHLNTEAFF. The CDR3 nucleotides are TGTGCCAGCAGCTTAGCCGGACACCTGAACACTGAAGCTTTCTTT.

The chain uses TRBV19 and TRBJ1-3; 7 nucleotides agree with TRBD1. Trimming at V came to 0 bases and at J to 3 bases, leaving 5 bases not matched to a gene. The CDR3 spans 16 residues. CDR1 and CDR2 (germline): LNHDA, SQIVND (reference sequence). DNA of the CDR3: TGTGCCAGTAGTATAGATGACAGGGAAATTGGAAACACCATATATTTT. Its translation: CASSIDDREIGNTIYF.

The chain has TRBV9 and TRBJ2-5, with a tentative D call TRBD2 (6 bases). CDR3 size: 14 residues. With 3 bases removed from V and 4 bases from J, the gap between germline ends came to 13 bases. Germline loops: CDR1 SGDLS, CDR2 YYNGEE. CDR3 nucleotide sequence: TGTGCCAGCAGCGGGCAGGGAGGAGGAGAGACCCAGTACTTC. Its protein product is CASSGQGGGETQYF.

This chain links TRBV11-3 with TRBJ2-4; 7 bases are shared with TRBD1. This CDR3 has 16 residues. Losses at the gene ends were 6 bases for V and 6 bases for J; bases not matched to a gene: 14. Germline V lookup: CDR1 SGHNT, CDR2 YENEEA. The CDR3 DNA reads TGTGCCAGCAGTCACAGGGGCGGGCCTGGGGGAAACATTCAGTACTTC. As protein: CASSHRGGPGGNIQYF.

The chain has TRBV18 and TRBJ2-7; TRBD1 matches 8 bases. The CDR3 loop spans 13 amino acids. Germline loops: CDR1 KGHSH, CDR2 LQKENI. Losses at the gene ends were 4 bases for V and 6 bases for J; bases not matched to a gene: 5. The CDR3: CASSQSTGVEQYF. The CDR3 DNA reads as TGTGCCAGCTCACAGTCGACAGGGGTCGAGCAGTACTTC.

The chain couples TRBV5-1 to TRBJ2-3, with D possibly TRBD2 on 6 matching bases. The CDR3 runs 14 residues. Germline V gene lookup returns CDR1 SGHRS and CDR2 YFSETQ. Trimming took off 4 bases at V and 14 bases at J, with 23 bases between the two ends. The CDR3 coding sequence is TGCGCCAGCAGCCCCGGCCCTAGCGCCCAGAAAACGTATTTT. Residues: CASSPGPSAQKTYF.

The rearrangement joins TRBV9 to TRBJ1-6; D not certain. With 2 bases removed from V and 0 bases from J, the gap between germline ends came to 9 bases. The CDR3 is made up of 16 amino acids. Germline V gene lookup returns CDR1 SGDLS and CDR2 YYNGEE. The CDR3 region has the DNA TGTGCCAGCAGCGTCGGAGAGAGCTCCTATAATTCACCCCTCCACTTT. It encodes CASSVGESSYNSPLHF.

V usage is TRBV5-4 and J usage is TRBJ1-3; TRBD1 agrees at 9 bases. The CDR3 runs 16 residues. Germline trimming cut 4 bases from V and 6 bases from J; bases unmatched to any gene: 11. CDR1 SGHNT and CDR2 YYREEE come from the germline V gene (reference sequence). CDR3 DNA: TGTGCCAGCAGCCCGTCGCTGGGACAGGGAGCAAACACCATATATTTT. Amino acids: CASSPSLGQGANTIYF. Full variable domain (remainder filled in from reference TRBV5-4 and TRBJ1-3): ETGVTQSPTHLIKTRGQQVTLRCSSQSGHNTVSWYQQALGQGPQFIFQYYREEENGRGNFPPRFSGLQFPNYSSELNVNALELDDSALYLCASSPSLGQGANTIYFGEGSWLTVV.

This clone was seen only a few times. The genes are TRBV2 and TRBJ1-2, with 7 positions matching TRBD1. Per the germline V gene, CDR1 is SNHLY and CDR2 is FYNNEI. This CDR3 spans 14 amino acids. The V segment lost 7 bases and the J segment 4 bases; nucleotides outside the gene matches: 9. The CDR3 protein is CASNPGTAGYGYTF. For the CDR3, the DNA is TGTGCCAGCAATCCCGGGACAGCTGGCTATGGCTACACCTTC.

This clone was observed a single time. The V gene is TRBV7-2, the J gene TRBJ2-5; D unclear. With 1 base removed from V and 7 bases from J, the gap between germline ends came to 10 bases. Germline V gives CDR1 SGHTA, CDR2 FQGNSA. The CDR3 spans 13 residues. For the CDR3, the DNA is TGTGCCAGCAGCTTAGGCACTATCGGGACCCAGTACTTC. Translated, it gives CASSLGTIGTQYF.

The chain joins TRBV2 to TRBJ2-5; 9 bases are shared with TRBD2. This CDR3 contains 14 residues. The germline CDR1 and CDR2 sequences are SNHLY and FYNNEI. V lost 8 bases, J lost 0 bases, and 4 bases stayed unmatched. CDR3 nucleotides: TGTGCCAGCCAAACTAGCGGGTACCAAGAGACCCAGTACTTC. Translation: CASQTSGYQETQYF.